Sequencing of this TCR beta chain was carried out in a study of cytomegalovirus exposure and HLA in healthy donors. Study-level background: Later analysis reported that the 120 or so validation repertoires shared the platform of the roughly 710 first-cohort repertoires.

The CDR3 runs to 13 residues. Germline CDR1 LNHDA, CDR2 SQIVND (reference sequence). With 3 bases removed from V and 5 bases from J, the gap between germline ends came to 10 bases. TCRdb's table, derived via immunoSEQ multiplex PCR, lists solely in-frame clones and lacks some. The data show over 250,000 clones, roughly 90% seen once. The donors were in the roughly 120-subject validation cohort; that cohort was separate from the roughly 700-subject first cohort. The clonotype originates from a woman aged 25 to 39 in good health and CMV-seropositive. This chain links TRBV19 with TRBJ1-2; D may be TRBD1 (5 bases). Specimen: PBMCs. The CDR3: CASSMEGRYGYTF. The CDR3 coding sequence is TGTGCCAGTAGTATGGAGGGGAGGTATGGCTACACCTTC.